Listed here are 20 T cell receptor beta chains from one sample, sequenced in a study of regulatory T cells in long-lasting Graves disease. Described time point: newly diagnosed GD, antithyroid drugs for less than 3 months. TCR sequences were obtained from RNA taken from PBMCs. Building of the TCR beta libraries involved iRepertoire HTBI primers and Arm-PCR of CDR3 regions. MiXCR, run by TCRdb on the multiplex PCR reads, gives a single entry per CDR3 protein. The sample holds 400,000 to 550,000 distinct CDR3 sequences, under 15% seen once. This sample also appeared in a second study, on T cells in Graves' hyperthyroidism and ophthalmopathy.

Sequencing was performed on peripheral blood mononuclear cells (PBMCs), taken at new diagnosis, from a patient treated with antithyroid drugs. The receptors here all came from a woman aged 30 to 39 with Graves disease.

This clonotype was picked up many times. V gene TRBV18 combines with J gene TRBJ2-2; the D is unclear. Germline CDR1 is KGHSH and CDR2 is LQKENI. Trimming removed 0 bases from V and 0 bases from J, with 8 bases in between. This CDR3 region has 16 residues. DNA for the CDR3: TGTGCCAGCTCACCACCGTCGGTTGCGAACACCGGGGAGCTGTTTTTT. It encodes CASSPPSVANTGELFF. Filled out from reference TRBV18 and TRBJ2-2, the complete variable domain reads NAGVMQNPRHLVRRRGQEARLRCSPMKGHSHVYWYRQLPEEGLKFMVYLQKENIIDESGMPKERFSAEFPKEGPSILRIQQVVRGDSAAYFCASSPPSVANTGELFFGEGSRLTVL.

This clonotype was counted between two and nine times. The chain couples TRBV19 to TRBJ2-1, with 7 bases lining up with TRBD2. The length of the CDR3 is 14 residues. Looked up from germline, CDR1 is LNHDA and CDR2 is SQIVND (reference sequence). V shed 9 bases and J 4 bases; nucleotides not matched to a gene: 9. Here the CDR3 reads CASESSGFYNEQFF. DNA for the CDR3: TGTGCCAGCGAATCTAGCGGATTTTACAATGAGCAGTTCTTC.

The chain carries TRBV4-1 and TRBJ2-6; D is undetermined. Looked up from germline, CDR1 is MGHRA and CDR2 is YSYEKL. The CDR3 contains 16 residues. The V end lost 2 bases, the J end lost 4 bases, and 12 bases lay between the germline ends. In DNA form, the CDR3 reads TGCGCCAGCAGCCAACCCTGGTCGTCCGGGGCCAACGTCCTGACTTTC. This encodes CASSQPWSSGANVLTF.

This clonotype was found many times. The genes are TRBV15 and TRBJ1-5; 7 bases map to TRBD1. This CDR3 is 16 amino acids long. V lost 5 bases and J lost 0; bases outside the gene matches: 7. From germline, CDR1 is LNHNV and CDR2 YYDKDF (reference sequence). The CDR3, as DNA: TGTGCCACCAGCCCCGAAGGGACAGCTAGCAATCAGCCCCAGCATTTT. Its translation: CATSPEGTASNQPQHF.

This clonotype occurred many times. For the CDR3, the DNA is TGTGCCACCAGGGGCATTGGCACTGAAGCTTTCTTT. Amino acids: CATRGIGTEAFF. The V gene is TRBV24-1, the J gene TRBJ1-1; D is unclear. Looked up from germline, CDR1 is KGHDR and CDR2 is SFDVKD. The germline V and J ends were trimmed by 7 bases and 4 bases, with 9 bases remaining between them. The length of the CDR3 is 12 residues.

This clonotype has a count of ten or more. The chain combines TRBV7-2 with TRBJ2-3; D is possibly TRBD2 (5 bases). This CDR3 region has 18 residues. Trimming shortened V by 5 bases and J by 2 bases, and 23 bases separated the two germline ends. Germline V gene lookup returns CDR1 SGHTA and CDR2 FQGNSA. The CDR3 DNA reads TGTGCCAGCAGCCCACTCGCGGGTCCTCAAGGAAACACAGATACGCAGTATTTT. Its protein product is CASSPLAGPQGNTDTQYF.

In its sample, this clonotype was seen many times. The rearrangement uses TRBV12-3 or TRBV12-4 and TRBJ2-5; D not resolved. Trimming left V 1 base short and J 7 bases short, with 10 bases between. This CDR3 is built from 13 residues. The CDR3 sequence: CASSLGTPGTQYF. Here the CDR3 DNA reads TGTGCCAGCAGTTTAGGGACCCCAGGGACCCAGTACTTC.

This clonotype was detected many times. CDR3 DNA: TGTGCCAGCAGCTTAGGAGGGCGATGGGGCACTGAAGCTTTCTTT. Protein product: CASSLGGRWGTEAFF. J is TRBJ1-1 and V is TRBV7-6; D call uncertain. This CDR3 has 15 amino acids. With 1 base removed from V and 4 bases from J, the gap between germline ends came to 13 bases. Germline CDR1 SGHVS, CDR2 FNYEAQ.

The J gene is TRBJ1-4, the V gene TRBV28, with D perhaps matching TRBD1 (6 bases). CDR3 length equals 15 residues. Trimming cost V 4 bases and J 8 bases, with 17 bases left between them. Germline CDR1 MDHEN, CDR2 SYDVKM. CDR3 loop: CASSSRWAGEEKLFF. As DNA, the CDR3 is TGTGCCAGCAGTTCCCGCTGGGCAGGGGAGGAAAAACTGTTTTTT.

The rearrangement uses TRBV12-3 or TRBV12-4 and TRBJ2-3; TRBD2 is a possible D gene (5 bases). The CDR3 sequence is 11 residues long. Trimming cost V 6 bases and J 8 bases, with 9 bases left between them. The CDR3 DNA reads as TGTGCCAGCAGCATACTAGGTACGCAGTATTTT. It codes for CASSILGTQYF.

This clonotype was counted at least ten times. This rearrangement joins TRBV11-2 to TRBJ1-1; 7 nucleotides align to TRBD1. Trimming removed 5 bases from V and 3 bases from J; junction bases left unmatched: 24. The CDR3 runs to 20 residues. Per germline, CDR1 SGHAT and CDR2 FQNNGV. CDR3 loop: CASSAAGVKGARGLYTEAFF. The CDR3 DNA follows: TGTGCCAGCAGCGCGGCTGGAGTGAAGGGGGCCCGGGGTTTGTACACTGAAGCTTTCTTT. Full variable domain (missing parts from reference TRBV11-2 and TRBJ1-1): EAGVAQSPRYKIIEKRQSVAFWCNPISGHATLYWYQQILGQGPKLLIQFQNNGVVDDSQLPKDRFSAERLKGVDSTLKIQPAKLEDSAVYLCASSAAGVKGARGLYTEAFFGQGTRLTVV.

The sample holds many counts of this clonotype. The chain couples TRBV11-2 to TRBJ2-5; D not certain. CDR1 and CDR2 from the germline V gene are SGHAT and FQNNGV. The CDR3 length is 16 residues. Trimming removed 5 bases from V and 2 bases from J, with 18 bases in between. The DNA for the CDR3 is TGTGCCAGCAGCCCTGGAGACGCACCCTTACAAGAGACCCAGTACTTC. Amino acids: CASSPGDAPLQETQYF.

The chain has TRBV30 and TRBJ2-7; 8 bases align to TRBD2. Trimming removed 7 bases from V and 0 bases from J; junction bases left unmatched: 11. CDR1 and CDR2 from the germline V gene are GTSNPN and SVGIG (reference sequence). This CDR3 spans 15 amino acids. This chain's CDR3 is CASDPRGGSSYEQYF. The CDR3 DNA sequence: TGTGCCTCCGACCCTCGCGGGGGGAGCTCCTACGAGCAGTACTTC.

The J gene is TRBJ1-2, the V gene TRBV20-1; 7 positions agree with TRBD1. CDR3 size: 13 residues. Germline V gives CDR1 DFQATT, CDR2 SNEGSKA (reference sequence). V shed 6 bases, J shed 4 bases, and the junction held 8 bases outside the gene matches. DNA for the CDR3: TGCAGTGCAGAGGGGGCAAGGAGCTATGGCTACACCTTC. The encoded protein is CSAEGARSYGYTF.

This clonotype was seen repeatedly, ten times or more. The chain combines TRBV7-9 with TRBJ2-7; D gene unclear. From germline, CDR1 is SEHNR and CDR2 FQNEAQ (reference sequence). The V gene lost 0 bases and the J gene lost 3 bases, with 6 bases spanning the gap. The CDR3 contains 13 residues. The CDR3 sequence is CASSLANSYEQYF. The CDR3 DNA is TGTGCCAGCAGCTTAGCGAACAGCTACGAGCAGTACTTC.

In its sample, this clonotype was seen many times. The chain employs TRBV6-1 and TRBJ2-1, with TRBD2 matching over 12 bases. J was trimmed by 9 bases and V by 5 bases; bases with no gene match: 11. Germline assignment: CDR1 MNHNS and CDR2 SASEGT. There are 16 residues in the CDR3. The chain's CDR3 is CASSPDPSGRVGEQFF. In DNA form, the CDR3 reads TGTGCCAGCAGTCCGGACCCTAGCGGGAGGGTGGGTGAGCAGTTCTTC.

This clonotype has ten or more counts. The rearrangement uses TRBV29-1 and TRBJ1-5; tentative D call: TRBD1 (5 bases). The CDR3 is 12 amino acids. Germline V gene lookup returns CDR1 SQVTM and CDR2 ANQGSEA. V lost 4 bases to trimming and J lost 4 bases, with 8 bases between them. CDR3 sequence (DNA): TGCAGCGTTGGACGGGGGAATCAGCCCCAGCATTTT. Its translation is CSVGRGNQPQHF. Full variable domain (rest looked up from reference TRBV29-1 and TRBJ1-5): SAVISQKPSRDICQRGTSLTIQCQVDSQVTMMFWYRQQPGQSLTLIATANQGSEATYESGFVIDKFPISRPNLTFSTLTVSNMSPEDSSIYLCSVGRGNQPQHFGDGTRLSIL.

The chain is built from TRBV29-1 and TRBJ1-3; TRBD1 matches at 10 bases. The CDR3 has 15 amino acids. Germline CDR1 reads SQVTM; CDR2 reads ANQGSEA. The ends lost 6 bases at V and 3 bases at J; junction bases unmatched: 8. In DNA form, the CDR3 reads TGCAGCGTCGCCGACAGGGGGCATGTTGGAAACACCATATATTTT. This gives the protein CSVADRGHVGNTIYF.

In this sample, this clonotype turned up a few times. The chain recombines TRBV14 with TRBJ1-3; D ambiguous. Trimming cost V 0 bases and J 2 bases, with 5 bases left between them. The germline gives CDR1 SGHDN, CDR2 FVKESK. This CDR3 has 14 amino acids. The CDR3 coding sequence is TGTGCCAGCAGCCAAGACATTCCTGGAAACACCATATATTTT. Translating gives CASSQDIPGNTIYF.

Only a few counts were recorded for this clonotype. A much larger clonotype is one base distant, so this may be a read error. V and J are TRBV27 and TRBJ2-5; D call uncertain. The CDR3 runs to 16 residues. Germline CDR1 reads MNHEY; CDR2 reads SMNVEV (reference sequence). The CDR3 DNA reads TGTGCCAGCAGTTTATTGGGTTCATGGAGAGAAGAGGCCCAGTACTTC. It codes for CASSLLGSWREEAQYF.